These 18 T cell receptor beta chains originate from one sample sequenced in a study of T cells after yellow fever vaccination. TCRdb re-called the 5' RACE reads with MiXCR, one entry per CDR3 protein. The table includes 100,000 or so distinct CDR3 sequences, more than 7.5% detected once. The sequences come from CD8+ T cells not binding an NS4B(214-222) dextramer, sorted from PBMCs, collected roughly 14 days after the first yellow fever vaccination. The source of these receptors is a young man who received the YFV17D yellow fever vaccine.

This clonotype has just a few counts. This chain links TRBV4-3 with TRBJ1-1; no clear D. The CDR3 runs 16 residues. Germline values: CDR1 LGHNA, CDR2 YSLEER. The V gene lost 2 bases and the J gene lost 2 bases, with 15 bases spanning the gap. In DNA form, the CDR3 reads TGCGCCAGCAGCCAAAACCGGGCCTTGAGAAACACTGAAGCTTTCTTT. Its protein is CASSQNRALRNTEAFF.

This clonotype was observed a few times. The CDR3 region is CATSRDLQVNQPQHF. CDR3 in DNA: TGTGCCACCAGCAGAGATTTGCAGGTCAATCAGCCCCAGCATTTT. The chain uses TRBV15 and TRBJ1-5; D remains ambiguous. The germline V gene encodes CDR1 LNHNV and CDR2 YYDKDF (reference sequence). The V gene lost 0 bases and the J gene lost 3 bases, with 9 bases spanning the gap. The CDR3 contains 15 residues.

This clonotype was counted only a few times. V usage is TRBV7-9 and J usage is TRBJ1-4, with 7 bases lining up with TRBD1. V trimming: 2 bases; J trimming: 6 bases; junction bases outside the gene matches: 12. The CDR3 runs to 17 residues. Germline V gene data show CDR1 as SEHNR and CDR2 as FQNEAQ (reference sequence). The CDR3 DNA reads TGTGCCAGCAGCTTAAGGGGGCCGGGACCGGCTCATGAAAAACTGTTTTTT. Its protein is CASSLRGPGPAHEKLFF.

V is TRBV27 and J is TRBJ1-4; weak D call: TRBD1 (5 bases). Germline loops: CDR1 MNHEY, CDR2 SMNVEV (reference sequence). The CDR3 consists of 13 residues. V dropped 3 bases and J dropped 5 bases, with 7 bases sitting between them. CDR3: CASSFQGNEKLFF. The DNA for the CDR3 is TGTGCCAGCAGTTTCCAGGGAAATGAAAAACTGTTTTTT.

This clonotype has more than one count but fewer than ten. The rearrangement links TRBV20-1 to TRBJ1-4; a weak D match, TRBD1 (6 bases). The CDR3 loop spans 15 amino acids. Germline V lookup: CDR1 DFQATT, CDR2 SNEGSKA (reference sequence). Trimming shortened V by 0 bases and J by 2 bases, and 10 bases separated the two germline ends. CDR3 nucleotide sequence: TGCAGTGCTAGAGACAGGGGAGTGACTAATGAAAAACTGTTTTTT. It specifies CSARDRGVTNEKLFF.

The rearrangement uses TRBV19 and TRBJ2-2; no firm D call. The CDR3 runs 11 residues. Germline V gene data show CDR1 as LNHDA and CDR2 as SQIVND (reference sequence). V was shortened by 8 bases and J by 6 bases, with 7 bases between the two germline ends. The CDR3 loop is CASLVAGELFF. The CDR3 coding sequence is TGTGCCAGTTTAGTAGCCGGGGAGCTGTTTTTT.

A few counts support this clonotype. CDR3 residues: CASSLWQISGELFF. The CDR3 region has the DNA TGTGCCAGCAGCTTGTGGCAGATTAGCGGGGAGCTGTTTTTT. V is TRBV5-5 and J is TRBJ2-2; D gene ambiguous. With 1 base removed from V and 7 bases from J, the gap between germline ends came to 11 bases. The germline V gene has CDR1 SGHKS and CDR2 YYEKEE (reference sequence). There are 14 residues in the CDR3.

The CDR3 region is CATSDFFRGGSTDTQYF. The DNA for the CDR3 is TGTGCCACCAGTGATTTTTTTCGCGGGGGATCCACAGATACGCAGTATTTT. V and J are TRBV24-1 and TRBJ2-3, with 7 positions matching TRBD2. V dropped 1 base and J dropped 2; count of bases not matched to a gene: 8. The CDR3 length is 17 residues. CDR1 KGHDR and CDR2 SFDVKD come from the germline V gene.

This clonotype was recorded at least ten times. V usage is TRBV7-2 and J usage is TRBJ2-1; TRBD2 agrees at 12 bases. The CDR3 has 15 amino acids. Per germline, CDR1 SGHTA and CDR2 FQGNSA. The V and J ends lost 5 bases and 5 bases, in that order; junction bases with no gene match: 4. CDR3 region: CASSPGLAGNNEQFF. In DNA form, the CDR3 reads TGTGCCAGCAGCCCCGGACTAGCGGGGAACAATGAGCAGTTCTTC.

This clonotype was counted a few times. CDR3 loop: CASSEALTGTRHEQYF. For the CDR3, the DNA is TGTGCCAGCAGTGAAGCGCTGACCGGGACTAGGCACGAGCAGTACTTC. V usage is TRBV2 and J usage is TRBJ2-7, with 8 positions matching TRBD2. This CDR3 has 16 residues. In germline, CDR1 is SNHLY, CDR2 FYNNEI. The J segment lost 5 bases and the V segment lost 0 bases, leaving 9 bases of the junction unmatched.

The rearrangement links TRBV10-2 to TRBJ2-7; a possible D gene is TRBD1 (5 bases). Trimming pared 6 bases from V and 1 base from J, leaving 10 bases between. Looked up from germline, CDR1 is WSHSY and CDR2 is SAAADI. CDR3 length: 13 residues. The CDR3 DNA follows: TGCGCCAGCAGCCTCGGACATTCCTACGAGCAGTACTTC. Its protein product is CASSLGHSYEQYF.

This sequence joins TRBV5-4 and TRBJ2-2; perhaps TRBD1 as D (5 bases). The CDR3 totals 14 residues. Germline-derived CDR1 and CDR2 are SGHNT and YYREEE (reference sequence). V lost 2 bases and J 7 bases, leaving 12 bases between the germline ends. CDR3 amino acids: CASSLAGSSGELFF. The CDR3 DNA reads as TGTGCCAGCAGCTTAGCAGGGTCAAGCGGGGAGCTGTTTTTT.

This clonotype showed up just a few times. Here the CDR3 DNA reads TGTGCTAGTGGCCCCGCGAGCGGGGGGGCGGTAGAGACCCAGTACTTC. It is translated as CASGPASGGAVETQYF. J is TRBJ2-5 and V is TRBV12-5, with TRBD2 matching over 10 bases. The CDR3 runs to 16 residues. CDR1 LGHNT and CDR2 FRNRAP come from the germline V gene. J lost 4 bases, V lost 6 bases, and 11 bases had no gene match. The full variable domain, its missing parts supplied by reference TRBV12-5 and TRBJ2-5, is DARVTQTPRHKVTEMGQEVTMRCQPILGHNTVFWYRQTMMQGLELLAYFRNRAPLDDSGMPKDRFSAEMPDATLATLKIQPSEPRDSAVYFCASGPASGGAVETQYFGPGTRLLVL.

This clonotype was observed a few times. The chain couples TRBV3-1 to TRBJ1-1; D is possibly TRBD1 (6 bases). V dropped 0 bases and J dropped 11 bases, with 16 bases sitting between them. This CDR3 has 14 amino acids. CDR1 and CDR2 from the germline V gene are LGHDT and YNNKEL (reference sequence). This CDR3 is CASSQDGGRELAFF. In DNA, the CDR3 is TGTGCCAGCAGCCAAGATGGGGGGCGAGAGTTGGCTTTCTTT.

This clonotype was picked up a small number of times. This sequence joins TRBV29-1 and TRBJ1-1, with D unresolved. The germline gives CDR1 SQVTM, CDR2 ANQGSEA. The CDR3 covers 14 residues. V lost 6 bases and J 4 bases, leaving 18 bases between the germline ends. CDR3 DNA sequence: TGCAGCGTCGTTACAGCGCTTGTGGGCACTGAAGCTTTCTTT. It codes for CSVVTALVGTEAFF.

The gene calls are TRBV27 and TRBJ1-5, with D maybe TRBD1 (5 bases). Trimming pared 2 bases from V and 5 bases from J, leaving 13 bases between. Germline values: CDR1 MNHEY, CDR2 SMNVEV (reference sequence). The CDR3 is made up of 15 amino acids. The CDR3 region is CASSLRLGGDQPQHF. The CDR3 DNA reads TGTGCCAGCAGTTTACGGCTCGGGGGGGATCAGCCCCAGCATTTT.

This chain joins TRBV10-3 and TRBJ2-3; no reliable D call. There are 15 residues in the CDR3. The V gene lost 0 bases and the J gene lost 0 bases, with 7 bases spanning the gap. The V gene's germline CDR1 is ENHRY and CDR2 SYGVKD. The CDR3 protein is CAISESNGSTDTQYF. The CDR3 region has the DNA TGTGCCATCAGTGAGTCGAATGGAAGCACAGATACGCAGTATTTT.

V usage is TRBV27 and J usage is TRBJ2-7; 7 bases are shared with TRBD2. CDR3 length: 15 residues. Germline-derived CDR1 and CDR2 are MNHEY and SMNVEV (reference sequence). V lost 6 bases to trimming and J lost 1 base; unmatched junction nucleotides: 9. CDR3 in DNA: TGTGCCAGCAGGGGAATCTTCGGGGGGTCCTACGAGCAGTACTTC. Its translation: CASRGIFGGSYEQYF.